The 20 T cell receptor beta chains presented below share a single source sample, sequenced in a study of T cell changes during pregnancy in multiple sclerosis. Sequenced by immunoSEQ multiplex PCR; TCRdb stores in-frame clones only, minus some. The table records about 67,000 clones, about 93% of them present only once. The source was peripheral blood, collected in the first trimester of pregnancy. These receptors were collected from a female donor in good health, enrolled as a control in a pregnancy study.

The chain combines TRBV5-1 with TRBJ2-1, with D hard to call. The CDR3 runs 14 residues. Germline V gene sequence: CDR1 SGHRS, CDR2 YFSETQ. Trimming removed 4 bases at V and 7 bases at J, with 15 bases between. The CDR3 DNA follows: TGCGCCAGCAGCGTAAGGCGTCCGGGTAATGAGCAGTTCTTC. It encodes CASSVRRPGNEQFF.

Only one count was recorded for this clone. The chain links TRBV6-4 to TRBJ2-5; D may be TRBD2 (7 bases). The V and J ends lost 11 bases and 4 bases respectively, with 17 bases between them. CDR1 and CDR2 (germline): MRHNA, SNTAGT. CDR3 length equals 13 residues. CDR3 sequence reads: CAGGAKGGETQYF. The CDR3 DNA follows: TGTGCCGGGGGGGCGAAGGGGGGAGAGACCCAGTACTTC.

This sequence joins TRBV27 and TRBJ2-7, with D unclear. CDR1 is MNHEY and CDR2 is SMNVEV in the germline V gene (reference sequence). The CDR3 covers 12 residues. V was trimmed by 6 bases and J by 3 bases, leaving 9 bases between them. CDR3 loop: CASRSSFYEQYF. The CDR3 DNA follows: TGTGCCAGCAGGTCGTCCTTCTACGAGCAGTACTTC.

The chain uses TRBV27 and TRBJ2-7, with 8 bases matching TRBD1. V lost 3 bases, J lost 1 base, and 2 bases stayed unmatched. The CDR3 covers 14 residues. Germline V gene lookup returns CDR1 MNHEY and CDR2 SMNVEV (reference sequence). CDR3 sequence (DNA): TGTGCCAGCAGTTTCGGACAGGGATCCTACGAGCAGTACTTC. As protein: CASSFGQGSYEQYF.

The chain is built from TRBV5-4 and TRBJ2-7, with TRBD2 identical over 8 bases. Looked up from germline, CDR1 is SGHNT and CDR2 is YYREEE (reference sequence). V was pared by 1 base and J by 6 bases, with 9 bases of the junction left unmatched. The CDR3 loop spans 15 amino acids. DNA of the CDR3: TGTGCCAGCAGCTTGACTAGCGGCGACCACAGCGAGCAGTACTTC. Translation gives CASSLTSGDHSEQYF.

V gene TRBV5-1 combines with J gene TRBJ2-1, with a tentative D call TRBD1 (6 bases). Trimming took 0 bases from V and 10 from J, leaving 14 bases between them. Per germline, CDR1 SGHRS and CDR2 YFSETQ. The CDR3 covers 14 residues. CDR3: CASSLEPDRNEQFF. The CDR3 coding sequence is TGCGCCAGCAGCTTGGAACCAGACAGGAACGAGCAGTTCTTC.

J is TRBJ2-7 and V is TRBV5-8; 9 nucleotides line up with TRBD1. The J segment lost 2 bases and the V segment lost 3 bases, leaving 3 bases of the junction unmatched. The CDR3 length is 14 residues. Per the germline V gene, CDR1 is SGHTS and CDR2 is YDEGEE. In DNA, the CDR3 is TGTGCCAGCAGCTGGACAGGGGCGGCCTACGAGCAGTACTTC. This sequence encodes CASSWTGAAYEQYF.

The J gene is TRBJ2-3, the V gene TRBV9; 7 nucleotides align to TRBD1. Germline V CDR1 and CDR2: SGDLS, YYNGEE. V shed 6 bases and J 7 bases; nucleotides not matched to a gene: 11. The CDR3 loop spans 14 amino acids. CDR3 sequence (DNA): TGTGCCAGCACTCCGGGACAGACAGTAAATACGCAGTATTTT. Translated, it gives CASTPGQTVNTQYF.

This clone was counted between two and nine times. The chain is built from TRBV10-3 and TRBJ2-2; 8 bases match TRBD2. The germline CDR1 and CDR2 sequences are ENHRY and SYGVKD. This CDR3 region has 15 residues. V gave up 7 bases and J gave up 5 bases; unmatched junction bases: 9. CDR3 protein: CAINKRETSTGELFF. The CDR3, as DNA: TGTGCCATCAATAAGCGGGAGACGTCTACCGGGGAGCTGTTTTTT.

V usage is TRBV7-2 and J usage is TRBJ1-4, with 9 bases lining up with TRBD1. There are 16 residues in the CDR3. Trimming took 2 bases from V and 6 from J; bases not matched to a gene: 7. Germline CDR1 is SGHTA and CDR2 is FQGNSA. The CDR3 DNA sequence: TGTGCCAGCAGCTTAATCTCGGGACAGGGTGATGAAAAACTGTTTTTT. Its protein is CASSLISGQGDEKLFF.

This clone was seen more than once but under ten times. The chain carries TRBV30 and TRBJ1-4, with D uncertain. The CDR3 runs 14 residues. From germline, CDR1 is GTSNPN and CDR2 SVGIG (reference sequence). Trimming shortened V by 0 bases and J by 5 bases, and 10 bases separated the two germline ends. The CDR3 sequence is CAWSVKFENEKLFF. CDR3 coding DNA: TGTGCCTGGAGTGTAAAATTTGAGAATGAAAAACTGTTTTTT.

The CDR3 DNA reads TGTGCCAGTAGTATAGATCTTGGGGTAGCGGGAGGATCCACAGATACGCAGTATTTT. Encoded protein: CASSIDLGVAGGSTDTQYF. V and J are TRBV19 and TRBJ2-3; 10 bases agree with TRBD2. The trim removed 0 bases at V and 2 bases at J, leaving 11 bases unmatched. Germline V gene sequence: CDR1 LNHDA, CDR2 SQIVND (reference sequence). The CDR3 is made up of 19 amino acids.

The chain joins TRBV28 to TRBJ2-1; 12 bases match TRBD1. Trimming at V came to 4 bases and at J to 4 bases, leaving 14 bases not matched to a gene. This CDR3 contains 19 residues. CDR1 is MDHEN, CDR2 SYDVKM, per germline. As DNA, the CDR3 is TGTGCCAGCAGTTCGTCCGGGACAGGGGGCCCTACGAGGTACAATGAGCAGTTCTTC. It specifies CASSSSGTGGPTRYNEQFF.

CDR3 nucleotide sequence: TGTGCCAGCAGCACAGGACCGGCTGAGCAGTTCTTC. Its protein is CASSTGPAEQFF. The V gene is TRBV7-9, the J gene TRBJ2-1, with D perhaps TRBD1 (5 bases). The germline V gene encodes CDR1 SEHNR and CDR2 FQNEAQ (reference sequence). The V gene lost 5 bases and the J gene lost 9 bases, with 11 bases spanning the gap. The CDR3 totals 12 residues.

This chain uses TRBV4-1 with TRBJ2-3; tentatively, D is TRBD1 (5 bases). V shed 4 bases and J shed 2 bases, with 13 bases lying between them. Germline V lookup: CDR1 MGHRA, CDR2 YSYEKL. This CDR3 region has 15 residues. The CDR3: CASSPNTGFTDTQYF. DNA for the CDR3: TGCGCCAGCAGCCCAAACACAGGCTTCACAGATACGCAGTATTTT.

The chain recombines TRBV6-1 with TRBJ2-1; 7 bases are shared with TRBD2. Unmatched junction bases numbered 7, after V lost 2 bases and J lost 6 bases. From germline, CDR1 is MNHNS and CDR2 SASEGT. This CDR3 comprises 15 residues. The DNA for the CDR3 is TGTGCCAGCAGTGAACTAGCGGTTACGGGCAATGAGCAGTTCTTC. The encoded protein is CASSELAVTGNEQFF.

A few counts support this clone. The chain combines TRBV4-2 with TRBJ2-3; 11 nucleotides match TRBD2. This CDR3 region has 18 residues. Germline V gene lookup returns CDR1 LGHNA and CDR2 YNFKEQ. V trimming: 3 bases; J trimming: 0 bases; junction bases outside the gene matches: 8. CDR3 protein: CASSHPKGLAASTDTQYF. The CDR3 region has the DNA TGTGCCAGCAGCCACCCAAAGGGACTAGCGGCTAGCACAGATACGCAGTATTTT.

V and J are TRBV29-1 and TRBJ2-1; TRBD2 is a possible D gene (6 bases). V shed 3 bases and J shed 4 bases, with 13 bases lying between them. This CDR3 is 14 amino acids long. CDR1 is SQVTM and CDR2 is ANQGSEA in the germline V gene. CDR3 in DNA: TGCAGCGTTGACGCACTAGCAAATTACAATGAGCAGTTCTTC. Protein: CSVDALANYNEQFF.

The genes are TRBV29-1 and TRBJ2-5, with D possibly being TRBD2 (6 bases). Per the germline V gene, CDR1 is SQVTM and CDR2 is ANQGSEA. V was trimmed by 1 base and J by 10 bases, leaving 13 bases between them. CDR3 length equals 12 residues. CDR3 sequence (DNA): TGCAGCGTTGAAGGGGGTACGGGGGTCCAGTACTTC. This translates into CSVEGGTGVQYF.

This clone has more than one count but fewer than ten. CDR3 protein: CASSLTGQGGQPQHF. The CDR3 coding sequence is TGTGCCAGCAGCTTGACCGGACAGGGCGGTCAGCCCCAGCATTTT. The chain combines TRBV7-6 with TRBJ1-5, with 8 positions matching TRBD1. The CDR3 covers 15 residues. Germline CDR1 reads SGHVS; CDR2 reads FNYEAQ. J was trimmed by 6 bases and V by 3 bases; bases with no gene match: 7.